A single sample is the source of the 14 T cell receptor beta chains below, sequenced in a study of post-analysis software for immune sequencing data. Overall study findings and caveats: TRBV5-6, TRBV5-1 and TRBV20-1 belonged to a set of roughly 5 TRBV segments that were more frequent in patients than controls.

Unique molecular identifiers had been added to the TCR beta cDNA libraries. TCRdb ran MiXCR on the PCR reads and lists one entry per CDR3 protein. There are around 700,000 distinct CDR3 sequences in the sample; over 45% occur only once, and 11% lies in the top ten. These TCRs' antigens remain unknown. The sequencing sample was made of blood. These receptors all stem from a girl aged 2 to 9 with multiple sclerosis.

The CDR3 reads CASSFKRAGGDTQYF. CDR3 DNA: TGCGCCAGCAGCTTCAAGCGGGCAGGAGGAGATACGCAGTATTTT. V usage is TRBV5-1 and J usage is TRBJ2-3, with D possibly TRBD2 on 6 matching bases. Trimming removed 2 bases from V and 5 bases from J, with 15 bases in between. There are 15 residues in the CDR3. Germline loops: CDR1 SGHRS, CDR2 YFSETQ.

CDR3 in amino acids: CASGEKGNEQFF. DNA of the CDR3: TGTGCCAGCGGAGAGAAAGGGAATGAGCAGTTCTTC. The V gene is TRBV28, the J gene TRBJ2-1, with D uncertain. Germline CDR1 and CDR2: MDHEN and SYDVKM. The CDR3 is 12 amino acids. Trimming took 8 bases from V and 7 from J, leaving 12 bases between them.

The V call is TRBV12-3 or TRBV12-4, the J call TRBJ2-5; D uncertain. The CDR3 has 14 amino acids. Trimming stripped 4 bases from V and 1 base from J, with 10 bases between. The CDR3 DNA sequence: TGTGCCAGCAGTTCTCGAACATTCCAAGAGACCCAGTACTTC. Translated: CASSSRTFQETQYF.

This clonotype was counted only a few times. This rearrangement joins TRBV29-1 to TRBJ2-1; the D gene is possibly TRBD1 (6 bases). CDR3 length: 14 residues. The germline V and J ends were trimmed by 3 bases and 7 bases, with 16 bases remaining between them. CDR1 is SQVTM and CDR2 is ANQGSEA in the germline V gene. The CDR3 protein is CSVDRTGQSNEQFF. The CDR3 DNA reads as TGCAGCGTTGACCGGACGGGACAAAGTAATGAGCAGTTCTTC.

This chain uses TRBV4-1 with TRBJ2-7, with 7 bases that match TRBD1. The CDR3 covers 15 residues. V shed 2 bases, J shed 3 bases, and the junction held 7 bases outside the gene matches. Germline V CDR1 and CDR2: MGHRA, YSYEKL. CDR3 loop: CASSQPRQGNYEQYF. CDR3 bases: TGCGCCAGCAGCCAACCGAGACAGGGTAACTACGAGCAGTACTTC.

The chain combines TRBV27 with TRBJ2-3; no clear D. Trimming pared 5 bases from V and 4 bases from J, leaving 19 bases between. This CDR3 contains 16 residues. Germline V lookup: CDR1 MNHEY, CDR2 SMNVEV (reference sequence). The CDR3 coding sequence is TGTGCCAGCAGTATTAGGGCCGCCCCCCGCCCAGATACGCAGTATTTT. Its protein is CASSIRAAPRPDTQYF.

The rearrangement links TRBV14 to TRBJ2-1; tentatively, D is TRBD1 (5 bases). The germline CDR1 and CDR2 sequences are SGHDN and FVKESK. Trimming took 1 base from V and 12 from J, leaving 7 bases between them. The CDR3 consists of 11 residues. The CDR3, as DNA: TGTGCCAGCAGCCAAGCAGGGCTGCAGTTCTTC. Residues: CASSQAGLQFF. The full variable domain, completed using reference TRBV14 and TRBJ2-1, is EAGVTQFPSHSVIEKGQTVTLRCDPISGHDNLYWYRRVMGKEIKFLLHFVKESKQDESGMPNNRFLAERTGGTYSTLKVQPAELEDSGVYFCASSQAGLQFFGPGTRLTVL.

This rearrangement joins TRBV29-1 to TRBJ2-1; D gene uncertain. Germline CDR1 reads SQVTM; CDR2 reads ANQGSEA. With 2 bases removed from V and 0 bases from J, the gap between germline ends came to 8 bases. CDR3 length: 14 amino acids. CDR3 region: CSVEYAVSYNEQFF. The CDR3 region has the DNA TGCAGCGTTGAATACGCTGTCTCCTACAATGAGCAGTTCTTC.

This clonotype was observed a few times. The gene calls are TRBV7-9 and TRBJ2-1; D ambiguous. V lost 5 bases to trimming and J lost 8 bases, with 19 bases between them. Germline assignment: CDR1 SEHNR and CDR2 FQNEAQ (reference sequence). This CDR3 has 15 residues. CDR3 sequence (DNA): TGTGCCAGCAGCCTCACACTCAACCAAAGGGATGAGCAGTTCTTC. It is translated as CASSLTLNQRDEQFF. Using reference TRBV7-9 and TRBJ2-1 for the parts outside the CDR3, the full variable domain is DTGVSQNPRHKITKRGQNVTFRCDPISEHNRLYWYRQTLGQGPEFLTYFQNEAQLEKSRLLSDRFSAERPKGSFSTLEIQRTEQGDSAMYLCASSLTLNQRDEQFFGPGTRLTVL.

This clonotype was counted once. The chain links TRBV20-1 to TRBJ1-2; the D is unclear. Deletions cut 3 bases from V and 8 bases from J, with 10 bases between. The CDR3 extends over 11 amino acids. CDR1 and CDR2 (germline): DFQATT, SNEGSKA (reference sequence). The CDR3 DNA sequence: TGCAGTGCTAGTGGCCAGAAGGGCTACACCTTC. Translated: CSASGQKGYTF.

The chain has TRBV7-2 and TRBJ2-1; a possible D gene is TRBD2 (5 bases). CDR3 length: 15 amino acids. Trimming took off 5 bases at V and 7 bases at J, with 18 bases between the two ends. The V gene's germline CDR1 is SGHTA and CDR2 FQGNSA. CDR3 loop: CASSPGLITGNEQFF. CDR3 nucleotides: TGTGCCAGCAGCCCCGGGCTTATAACGGGGAATGAGCAGTTCTTC.

The CDR3 here is CSVYKTSGGVISGELFF. CDR3 bases: TGCAGCGTCTATAAGACTAGCGGGGGGGTTATAAGCGGGGAGCTGTTTTTT. The chain has TRBV29-1 and TRBJ2-2, with 14 bases aligning to TRBD2. This CDR3 is 17 amino acids long. Germline loops: CDR1 SQVTM, CDR2 ANQGSEA. V dropped 6 bases and J dropped 7; count of bases not matched to a gene: 13.

The rearrangement links TRBV20-1 to TRBJ1-6; D gene uncertain. CDR1 is DFQATT and CDR2 is SNEGSKA in the germline V gene (reference sequence). The V gene lost 0 bases and the J gene lost 5 bases, with 11 bases spanning the gap. The CDR3 has 15 amino acids. CDR3 sequence: CSARDGGVNNSPLHF. CDR3 nucleotide sequence: TGCAGTGCTAGAGATGGAGGTGTCAATAATTCACCCCTCCACTTT.

The chain joins TRBV29-1 to TRBJ2-1; TRBD2 aligns across 13 bases. The germline gives CDR1 SQVTM, CDR2 ANQGSEA. The CDR3 is 17 amino acids. Losses at the gene ends were 5 bases for V and 7 bases for J; bases not matched to a gene: 14. The CDR3: CSVLGLAGDPDGNEQFF. As DNA, the CDR3 is TGCAGCGTTTTAGGACTAGCGGGAGATCCAGACGGTAATGAGCAGTTCTTC.